These 28 T cell receptor beta chains came from one sample sequenced in a study of blood T cell repertoires in COVID-19. TCRdb's copy holds only in-frame clones and misses some; the assay was immunoSEQ multiplex PCR. The data show around 380,000 clones, with approximately 80% seen just once and about 1.2% held by the top ten. Sequencing used peripheral blood. The receptors originated from a human donor with acute or convalescent COVID-19. The donor label of this sample is uncertain.

V gene TRBV6-5 combines with J gene TRBJ1-5; the D gene is possibly TRBD1 (5 bases). Per the germline V gene, CDR1 is MNHEY and CDR2 is SVGAGI. Trimming removed 6 bases at V and 3 bases at J, with 12 bases between. The CDR3 sequence is 14 residues long. The CDR3, as DNA: TGTGCCAGCAGCCGGGGGGGTCTCAATCAGCCCCAGCATTTT. It translates to CASSRGGLNQPQHF.

This chain uses TRBV7-8 with TRBJ1-2; D is ambiguous. The germline V and J ends were trimmed by 5 bases and 1 base, with 8 bases remaining between them. Germline V gives CDR1 SGHVS, CDR2 FQNEAQ. The CDR3 contains 13 residues. CDR3 DNA sequence: TGTGCCAGCAGCCACGGGGATAACTATGGCTACACCTTC. As protein: CASSHGDNYGYTF. The variable domain in full, completed from reference TRBV7-8 and TRBJ1-2, reads GAGVSQSPRYKVAKRGQDVALRCDPISGHVSLFWYQQALGQGPEFLTYFQNEAQLDKSGLPSDRFFAERPEGSVSTLKIQRTQQEDSAVYLCASSHGDNYGYTFGSGTRLTVV.

This chain links TRBV15 with TRBJ1-2; the match to TRBD1 covers 8 bases. The CDR3 has 14 residues. V lost 5 bases to trimming and J lost 7 bases; unmatched junction nucleotides: 9. Germline loops: CDR1 LNHNV, CDR2 YYDKDF (reference sequence). In DNA, the CDR3 is TGTGCCACCAGCCCTGGTGACAGGGGCGGTGGCTACACCTTC. Its translation is CATSPGDRGGGYTF.

V usage is TRBV4-1 and J usage is TRBJ1-1; a weak D match, TRBD1 (6 bases). V shed 3 bases and J shed 1 base, with 12 bases lying between them. Germline CDR1 reads MGHRA; CDR2 reads YSYEKL. The CDR3 is made up of 15 amino acids. The CDR3 loop is CASSHLGGGNTEAFF. CDR3 coding DNA: TGCGCCAGCAGCCACTTAGGGGGGGGGAACACTGAAGCTTTCTTT.

The chain uses TRBV11-3 and TRBJ2-3, with D possibly matching TRBD2 (6 bases). Looked up from germline, CDR1 is SGHNT and CDR2 is YENEEA. The CDR3 covers 16 residues. V was clipped by 1 base and J by 1 base, with 12 bases between them. CDR3 sequence (DNA): TGTGCCAGCAGCTTAGGGGGGGACGGTCGCACAGATACGCAGTATTTT. Residues: CASSLGGDGRTDTQYF.

V gene TRBV11-2 combines with J gene TRBJ2-7; 7 bases fit TRBD1. CDR1 is SGHAT, CDR2 FQNNGV, per germline. The CDR3 is 12 amino acids. Losses at the gene ends were 7 bases for V and 2 bases for J; bases not matched to a gene: 2. CDR3 residues: CASKRGPYEQYF. Written as DNA, the CDR3 is TGTGCCAGCAAAAGGGGGCCCTACGAGCAGTACTTC.

The V call is TRBV5-4, the J call TRBJ1-1; a weak D match, TRBD1 (6 bases). The CDR3 contains 14 residues. Trimming stripped 2 bases from V and 4 bases from J, with 12 bases between. CDR1 and CDR2 (germline): SGHNT, YYREEE (reference sequence). The CDR3 coding sequence is TGTGCCAGCAGCTTTGAGGGCAGGGGCACTGAAGCTTTCTTT. Its translation is CASSFEGRGTEAFF.

V is TRBV6-5 and J is TRBJ1-3; D call uncertain. The CDR3 has 16 residues. Germline V gene lookup returns CDR1 MNHEY and CDR2 SVGAGI. With 2 bases removed from V and 0 bases from J, the gap between germline ends came to 11 bases. CDR3 coding DNA: TGTGCCAGCAGTTACAATGGGCAGTTCTCTGGAAACACCATATATTTT. This translates into CASSYNGQFSGNTIYF.

The V call is TRBV4-1, the J call TRBJ1-5; D gene ambiguous. The germline gives CDR1 MGHRA, CDR2 YSYEKL. With 5 bases removed from V and 5 bases from J, the gap between germline ends came to 10 bases. This CDR3 region has 13 residues. This CDR3 is CASSVEAYQPQHF. The CDR3 nucleotides read TGCGCCAGCAGCGTGGAGGCCTATCAGCCCCAGCATTTT.

The chain joins TRBV29-1 to TRBJ2-4, with 7 bases aligning to TRBD2. The CDR3 length is 15 residues. Germline trimming cut 6 bases from V and 1 base from J; bases unmatched to any gene: 9. The V gene's germline CDR1 is SQVTM and CDR2 ANQGSEA. In DNA, the CDR3 is TGCAGCGTCCCCCGCGGGGGAAGGGCCAAAAACATTCAGTACTTC. The encoded protein is CSVPRGGRAKNIQYF.

The chain uses TRBV11-2 and TRBJ1-2; tentative D call: TRBD1 (6 bases). The V end was cut by 5 bases, the J end by 3 bases, with 19 bases between. Per the germline V gene, CDR1 is SGHAT and CDR2 is FQNNGV. This CDR3 has 16 amino acids. The CDR3 protein is CASSRTTGGHDYGYTF. The CDR3 coding sequence is TGTGCCAGCAGCCGAACGACAGGTGGGCATGACTATGGCTACACCTTC.

The chain is built from TRBV6-5 and TRBJ1-1; D is unclear. Trimming stripped 5 bases from V and 5 bases from J, with 12 bases between. The CDR3 runs 13 residues. Germline V lookup: CDR1 MNHEY, CDR2 SVGAGI. The CDR3 loop reads CASSLGRRTEAFF. CDR3 bases: TGTGCCAGCAGTCTTGGGAGGAGGACTGAAGCTTTCTTT.

The chain recombines TRBV19 with TRBJ1-1; the match to TRBD1 covers 7 bases. J gave up 1 base and V 3 bases, and 8 bases lay outside the gene matches. The CDR3 is 16 residues long. The V gene's germline CDR1 is LNHDA and CDR2 SQIVND (reference sequence). The CDR3 sequence: CASSMGRQGRNTEAFF. The CDR3 DNA is TGTGCCAGTAGTATGGGGCGACAGGGAAGGAACACTGAAGCTTTCTTT. The variable domain in full, completed from reference TRBV19 and TRBJ1-1, reads DGGITQSPKYLFRKEGQNVTLSCEQNLNHDAMYWYRQDPGQGLRLIYYSQIVNDFQKGDIAEGYSVSREKKESFPLTVTSAQKNPTAFYLCASSMGRQGRNTEAFFGQGTRLTVV.

There are a few counts of this clone. The rearrangement joins TRBV5-1 to TRBJ1-5; TRBD1 agrees at 9 bases. The length of the CDR3 is 16 residues. V gave up 3 bases and J gave up 7 bases; unmatched junction bases: 11. Germline values: CDR1 SGHRS, CDR2 YFSETQ. As DNA, the CDR3 is TGCGCCAGCAGCTCCGCTGGGACAGGGTGGAAACAGCCCCAGCATTTT. This gives the protein CASSSAGTGWKQPQHF.

The chain is built from TRBV6-2 or TRBV6-3 and TRBJ1-5; D is perhaps TRBD1 (5 bases). Germline-derived CDR1 and CDR2 are MNHEY and SVGEGT. The CDR3 totals 15 residues. Trimming shortened V by 4 bases and J by 5 bases, and 15 bases separated the two germline ends. DNA for the CDR3: TGTGCCAGCAGTTGGGAAGGGGCAGCGTATCAGCCCCAGCATTTT. Translating gives CASSWEGAAYQPQHF.

V gene TRBV4-1 combines with J gene TRBJ2-7; 9 bases are a match to TRBD2. This CDR3 comprises 15 residues. The germline V gene encodes CDR1 MGHRA and CDR2 YSYEKL. V lost 6 bases, J lost 6 bases, and 12 bases stayed unmatched. CDR3 nucleotides: TGCGCCAGCAGTCGCGGTGCTAGCGGGGCCGGCGAGCAGTACTTC. It specifies CASSRGASGAGEQYF.

The genes are TRBV9 and TRBJ2-5, with 8 bases identical to TRBD2. Germline V gene sequence: CDR1 SGDLS, CDR2 YYNGEE. V gave up 0 bases and J gave up 4 bases; unmatched junction bases: 8. The CDR3 totals 16 residues. The CDR3 DNA is TGTGCCAGCAGCGTAGGCGCGGGAGGCAGGGGAGAGACCCAGTACTTC. It specifies CASSVGAGGRGETQYF. The full variable domain, rest sourced from reference TRBV9 and TRBJ2-5, is DSGVTQTPKHLITATGQRVTLRCSPRSGDLSVYWYQQSLDQGLQFLIQYYNGEERAKGNILERFSAQQFPDLHSELNLSSLELGDSALYFCASSVGAGGRGETQYFGPGTRLLVL.

V and J are TRBV11-2 and TRBJ2-1; TRBD1 matches at 8 bases. The junction had 13 bases not matched to a gene; V was cut back by 5 bases and J by 10 bases. Germline V CDR1 and CDR2: SGHAT, FQNNGV. The CDR3 spans 15 residues. The CDR3 reads CASSPRTGTAWEQFF. The CDR3 DNA sequence: TGTGCCAGCAGCCCTAGGACAGGGACGGCATGGGAGCAGTTCTTC.

This clone was detected once. The chain couples TRBV3-1 (or the pseudogene TRBV3-2) to TRBJ1-1; TRBD1 agrees at 8 bases. Germline trimming cut 3 bases from V and 4 bases from J; bases unmatched to any gene: 7. There are 15 residues in the CDR3. Germline V gene data show CDR1 as LGHDT and CDR2 as YNNKEL (reference sequence). The CDR3 region is CASSQARTGFTEAFF. CDR3 nucleotides: TGTGCCAGCAGCCAGGCACGGACAGGGTTCACTGAAGCTTTCTTT.

This chain joins TRBV7-6 and TRBJ1-1; D not certain. Trimming stripped 6 bases from V and 7 bases from J, with 9 bases between. Germline values: CDR1 SGHVS, CDR2 FNYEAQ. The CDR3 has 11 residues. The DNA for the CDR3 is TGTGCCAGCAGGCGACATGGTGAAGCTTTCTTT. As protein: CASRRHGEAFF.

The rearrangement joins TRBV7-8 to TRBJ2-1, with TRBD2 matching 8 bases. Trimming at V came to 2 bases and at J to 5 bases, leaving 11 bases not matched to a gene. This CDR3 comprises 17 residues. The germline CDR1 and CDR2 sequences are SGHVS and FQNEAQ. CDR3 in DNA: TGTGCCAGCAGCTTAAGGTTCCGCCGGGAGGGAAACAATGAGCAGTTCTTC. It translates to CASSLRFRREGNNEQFF. Together with reference TRBV7-8 and TRBJ2-1, the CDR3 gives the full variable domain: GAGVSQSPRYKVAKRGQDVALRCDPISGHVSLFWYQQALGQGPEFLTYFQNEAQLDKSGLPSDRFFAERPEGSVSTLKIQRTQQEDSAVYLCASSLRFRREGNNEQFFGPGTRLTVL.

This clone was picked up a small number of times. The chain has TRBV4-2 and TRBJ2-2, with D perhaps TRBD2 (6 bases). The CDR3 consists of 14 residues. V gave up 1 base and J gave up 7 bases, with 10 bases separating them. Germline V gene data show CDR1 as LGHNA and CDR2 as YNFKEQ. Here the CDR3 DNA reads TGTGCCAGCAGCCAAGCGGGAGACTACGGGGAGCTGTTTTTT. Translating gives CASSQAGDYGELFF.

This sequence joins TRBV5-6 and TRBJ2-2; D perhaps matches TRBD2 (5 bases). Between the trimmed V and J ends, which lost 2 bases and 1 base, there was a span of 12 bases. From germline, CDR1 is SGHDT and CDR2 YYEEEE. This CDR3 has 16 amino acids. The CDR3 DNA reads as TGTGCCAGCAGCTTCTTTGGACTTTTGAACACCGGGGAGCTGTTTTTT. It codes for CASSFFGLLNTGELFF.

This clone came up once. The chain uses TRBV6-1 and TRBJ1-2; D is unresolved. Trimming removed 1 base at V and 5 bases at J, with 8 bases between. Germline-derived CDR1 and CDR2 are MNHNS and SASEGT. The CDR3 length is 13 residues. Written as DNA, the CDR3 is TGTGCCAGCAGTGAAGACAATTGGTATGGCTACACCTTC. This sequence encodes CASSEDNWYGYTF.

The chain joins TRBV3-1 (or the pseudogene TRBV3-2) to TRBJ1-2, with D perhaps matching TRBD1 (6 bases). The CDR3 is 15 residues long. The ends were cut back, 0 bases at V and 4 bases at J, with 12 bases in the middle. The germline CDR1 and CDR2 sequences are LGHDT and YNNKEL (reference sequence). The CDR3 sequence: CASSQDPPGAYGYTF. In DNA, the CDR3 is TGTGCCAGCAGCCAAGACCCTCCAGGGGCCTATGGCTACACCTTC.

CDR3 DNA: TGTGCCAGCAGTTTATCCGAACTAGCCTACGAGCAGTACTTC. It specifies CASSLSELAYEQYF. V and J are TRBV28 and TRBJ2-7; D possibly corresponds to TRBD2 (5 bases). The length of the CDR3 is 14 residues. V lost 1 base, J lost 2 bases, and 9 bases lay in between. Germline values: CDR1 MDHEN, CDR2 SYDVKM.

Notes on this clone: Other DNA variants within this sample encode the same CDR3. This chain links TRBV7-9 with TRBJ1-1; D uncertain. The length of the CDR3 is 14 residues. V dropped 2 bases and J dropped 0 bases, with 7 bases sitting between them. Germline CDR1 is SEHNR and CDR2 is FQNEAQ (reference sequence). The CDR3 sequence: CASSLSRLNTEAFF. The CDR3 nucleotides are TGTGCCAGCAGCTTATCGAGATTGAACACTGAAGCTTTCTTT.

J is TRBJ1-6 and V is TRBV6-6; the D gene is possibly TRBD1 (6 bases). There are 14 residues in the CDR3. Germline V CDR1 and CDR2: MNHNY, SVGAGI (reference sequence). V lost 4 bases, J lost 10 bases, and 14 bases lay in between. Here the CDR3 reads CASSWVDTGSPLHF. Here the CDR3 DNA reads TGTGCCAGCAGTTGGGTGGACACAGGGTCACCCCTCCACTTT.